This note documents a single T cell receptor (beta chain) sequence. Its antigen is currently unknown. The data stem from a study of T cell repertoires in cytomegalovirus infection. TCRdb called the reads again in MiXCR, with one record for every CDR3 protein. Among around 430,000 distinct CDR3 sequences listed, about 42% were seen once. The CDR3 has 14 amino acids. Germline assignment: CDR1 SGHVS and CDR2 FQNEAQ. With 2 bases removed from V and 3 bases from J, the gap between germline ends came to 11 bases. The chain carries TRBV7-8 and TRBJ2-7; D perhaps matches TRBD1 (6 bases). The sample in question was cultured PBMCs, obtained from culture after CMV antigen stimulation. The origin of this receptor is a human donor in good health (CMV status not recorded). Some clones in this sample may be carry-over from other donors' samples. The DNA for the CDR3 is TGTGCCAGCAGCTTAACAGGACAGATCTACGAGCAGTACTTC. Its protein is CASSLTGQIYEQYF.